The rows below give T cell receptor beta chains drawn from one sample of a study of T cell clones after liver transplantation. This table comes from immunoSEQ multiplex PCR, and its TCRdb copy is limited to in-frame clones, with some not included. Of tens of thousands of clones in the sample, 80% are singletons; the top ten hold 0.79%. Here the sequenced sample was CD4+ T cells from blood, taken 12 months after liver transplant. The receptors originated from a human patient who received a liver transplant. Some of the T cells may derive from the graft donor. The CDR3 runs from the conserved cysteine through the conserved F or W. D genes are given only for firm matches. Some rows have no size entry. The others give once, few or many, or a class for an expanded clone.

size	V	D	J	DNA	CDR3
NA	TRBV28	NA	TRBJ2-1	TGTGCCAGCAGCCATCGGCGGCTACCCGCCGACAATGAGCAGTTCTTC	CASSHRRLPADNEQFF
NA	TRBV6-5	NA	TRBJ2-7	TGTGCCAGCAGCTCCTGGGTGGGGGTTATCGACGAGCAGTACTTC	CASSSWVGVIDEQYF
once	TRBV9	NA	TRBJ2-2	TGTGCCAGCTCGGGGCGAAGCACCGGGGAGCTGTTTTTT	CASSGRSTGELFF
NA	TRBV29-1	TRBD1	TRBJ2-1	TGCAGCGTCGACCCCAGGGGGTTGGGGGATGAGCAGTTCTTC	CSVDPRGLGDEQFF
NA	TRBV18	NA	TRBJ1-2	TGTGCCAGCTCACCAGAGGGGACCCCGCATGGCTACACCTTC	CASSPEGTPHGYTF
few	TRBV6-1	NA	TRBJ1-2	TGTGCCAGCAGTGTGGGGTTGGGCAGGGCTTACTATGGCTACACCTTC	CASSVGLGRAYYGYTF
NA	TRBV4-2	TRBD1	TRBJ2-5	TGTGCCAGCAGCCAACCGGGACAGGGCCAAGAGACCCAGTACTTC	CASSQPGQGQETQYF
NA	TRBV29-1	TRBD1	TRBJ1-1	TGCAGCGTTGGGGAGGGGGCCCTGAACACTGAAGCTTTCTTT	CSVGEGALNTEAFF
NA	TRBV6-6	NA	TRBJ2-7	TGTGCCAGCAGCCCTTCGGGGAGCTCCTACGAGCAGTACTTC	CASSPSGSSYEQYF
NA	TRBV28	NA	TRBJ1-3	TGTGCCAGCAGTCCGAAAGTTTGGGGGACGGGCTCTGGAAACACCATATATTTT	CASSPKVWGTGSGNTIYF
once	TRBV27	NA	TRBJ2-5	TGTGCCAGCAGTCCCCGGGGAGGAGTAGAGACCCAGTACTTC	CASSPRGGVETQYF
NA	TRBV19	TRBD2	TRBJ2-2	TGTGCCAGTAGTATCATCCTAGCGGGGACGATCACCGGGGAGCTGTTTTTT	CASSIILAGTITGELFF
NA	TRBV15	NA	TRBJ1-5	TGTGCCACCAGCAGAGTACTTCAGGCCAATCAGCCCCAGCATTTT	CATSRVLQANQPQHF
few	TRBV27	TRBD1	TRBJ2-3	TGTGCCAGCAGTTTAACGGACGGGACAGGGGGCGTCTTTTTT	CASSLTDGTGGVFF
NA	TRBV28	TRBD1	TRBJ1-5	TGTGCCAGCAGCCCCTCCGGACAGGGCAGCAATCAGCCCCAGCATTTT	CASSPSGQGSNQPQHF
NA	TRBV9	NA	TRBJ1-2	TGTGCCAGCAGCGTAAATGGGGGCTACACCTTC	CASSVNGGYTF
NA	TRBV10-3	TRBD2	TRBJ2-1	TGTGCCATCAGTGAACGACTAGCGGAAAGCTCCTACAATGAGCAGTTCTTC	CAISERLAESSYNEQFF